This entry features one TCR beta chain sequence. Per the original data handling: Amplifying reference gene primers gave estimates of nucleated cell counts. The assay was immunoSEQ multiplex PCR, and TCRdb's table has in-frame clones only and misses some. Clone size and V and J calls were adopted from that table, with D and trimming inferred from the DNA. The sample has approximately 100,000 clones; 80% to 90% are singletons. The CDR3 runs to 14 residues. The germline CDR1 and CDR2 sequences are SEHNR and FQNEAQ (reference sequence). Trimming removed 2 bases at V and 2 bases at J, with 9 bases between. This sample is part of a study of blood T cell repertoires in COVID-19. Study-level background: The analysed material was cDNA or gDNA that came from T cells, B-cell-depleted T cells, or PBMCs.

Sequencing was carried out using peripheral blood. The chain joins TRBV7-9 to TRBJ1-1, with D perhaps TRBD1 (6 bases). This clonotype was obtained from an elderly woman with acute or convalescent COVID-19. CDR3 region: CASSLRQENTEAFF. In DNA, the CDR3 is TGTGCCAGCAGCTTACGACAGGAAAACACTGAAGCTTTCTTT.